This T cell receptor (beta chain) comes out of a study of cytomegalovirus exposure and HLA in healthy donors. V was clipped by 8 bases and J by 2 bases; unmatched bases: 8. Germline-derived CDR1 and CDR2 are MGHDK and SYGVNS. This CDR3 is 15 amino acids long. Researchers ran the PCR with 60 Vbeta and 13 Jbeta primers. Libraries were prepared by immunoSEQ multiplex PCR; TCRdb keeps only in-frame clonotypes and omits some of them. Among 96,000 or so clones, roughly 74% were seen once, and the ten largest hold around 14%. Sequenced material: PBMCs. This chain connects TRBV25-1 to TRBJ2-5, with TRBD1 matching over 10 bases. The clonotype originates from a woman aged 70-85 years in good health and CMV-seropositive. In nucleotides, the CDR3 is TGTGCCAGCGGAGACAGGGGGCCTGGACAAGAGACCCAGTACTTC. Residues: CASGDRGPGQETQYF.